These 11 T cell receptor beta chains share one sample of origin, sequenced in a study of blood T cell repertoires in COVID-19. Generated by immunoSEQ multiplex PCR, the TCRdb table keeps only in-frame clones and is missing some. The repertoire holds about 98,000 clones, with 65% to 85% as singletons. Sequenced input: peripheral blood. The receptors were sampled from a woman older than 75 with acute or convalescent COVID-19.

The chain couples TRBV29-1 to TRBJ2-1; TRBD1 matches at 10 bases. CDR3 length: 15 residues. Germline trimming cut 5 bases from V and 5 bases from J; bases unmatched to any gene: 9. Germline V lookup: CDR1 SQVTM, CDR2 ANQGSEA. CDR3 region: CSVIPRDRGNNEQFF. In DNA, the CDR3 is TGCAGCGTTATTCCCCGGGACAGGGGTAACAATGAGCAGTTCTTC.

CDR3 nucleotides: TGTGCCAGCAGCTCCTCGACAGGGGGCGCGACTGAAGCTTTCTTT. It is translated as CASSSSTGGATEAFF. The genes are TRBV7-8 and TRBJ1-1; TRBD1 matches at 10 bases. V lost 4 bases to trimming and J lost 5 bases; unmatched junction nucleotides: 7. Germline V gene data show CDR1 as SGHVS and CDR2 as FQNEAQ. The CDR3 has 15 amino acids.

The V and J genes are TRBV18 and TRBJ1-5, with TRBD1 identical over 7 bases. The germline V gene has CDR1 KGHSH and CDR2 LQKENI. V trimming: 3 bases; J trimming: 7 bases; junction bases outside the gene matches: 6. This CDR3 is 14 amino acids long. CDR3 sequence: CASSPEGAKQPQHF. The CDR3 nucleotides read TGTGCCAGCTCACCGGAGGGGGCAAAGCAGCCCCAGCATTTT.

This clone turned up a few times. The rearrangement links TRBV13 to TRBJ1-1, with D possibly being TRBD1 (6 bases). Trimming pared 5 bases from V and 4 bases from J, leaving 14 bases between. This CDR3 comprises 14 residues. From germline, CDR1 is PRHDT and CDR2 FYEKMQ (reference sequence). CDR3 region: CASSPRRTATEAFF. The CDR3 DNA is TGTGCCAGCAGCCCAAGAAGGACAGCCACTGAAGCTTTCTTT.

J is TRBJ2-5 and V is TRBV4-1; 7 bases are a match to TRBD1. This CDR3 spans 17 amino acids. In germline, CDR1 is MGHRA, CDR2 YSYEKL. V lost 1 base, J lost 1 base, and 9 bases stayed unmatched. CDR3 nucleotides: TGCGCCAGCAGCCAAGGAGGAGTGTGGGACAGCCAAGAGACCCAGTACTTC. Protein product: CASSQGGVWDSQETQYF.

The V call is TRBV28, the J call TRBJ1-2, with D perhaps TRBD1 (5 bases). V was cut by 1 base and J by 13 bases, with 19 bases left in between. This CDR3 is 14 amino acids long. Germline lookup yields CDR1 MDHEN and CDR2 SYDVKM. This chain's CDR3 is CASSLLSGSRGSTF. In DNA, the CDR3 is TGTGCCAGCAGTTTATTATCGGGATCGCGGGGCAGCACCTTC.

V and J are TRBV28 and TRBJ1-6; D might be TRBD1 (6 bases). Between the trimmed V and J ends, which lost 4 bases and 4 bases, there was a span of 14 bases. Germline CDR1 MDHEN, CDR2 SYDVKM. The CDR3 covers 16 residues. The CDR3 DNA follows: TGTGCCAGCAGTTCATACTGGCAGGGGTATAATTCACCCCTCCACTTT. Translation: CASSSYWQGYNSPLHF.

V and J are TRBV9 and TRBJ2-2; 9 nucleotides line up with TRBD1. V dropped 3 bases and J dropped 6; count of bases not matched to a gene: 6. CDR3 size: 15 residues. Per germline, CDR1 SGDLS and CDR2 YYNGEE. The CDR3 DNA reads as TGTGCCAGCAGCGCAGGGACAGGGAGTGCCGGGGAGCTGTTTTTT. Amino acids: CASSAGTGSAGELFF.

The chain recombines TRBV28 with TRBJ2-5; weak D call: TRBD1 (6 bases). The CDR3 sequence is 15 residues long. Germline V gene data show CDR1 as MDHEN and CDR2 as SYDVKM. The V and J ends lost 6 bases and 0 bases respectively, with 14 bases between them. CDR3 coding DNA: TGTGCCAGCAGCCCCCGGACAGCGTACCAAGAGACCCAGTACTTC. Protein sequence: CASSPRTAYQETQYF.

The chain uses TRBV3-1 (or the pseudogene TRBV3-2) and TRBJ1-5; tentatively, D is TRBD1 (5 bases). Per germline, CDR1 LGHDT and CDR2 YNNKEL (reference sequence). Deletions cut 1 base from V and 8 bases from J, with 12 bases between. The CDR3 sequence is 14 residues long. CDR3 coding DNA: TGTGCCAGCAGCCAAGGGGGCCGGATGGAGCCCCAGCATTTT. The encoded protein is CASSQGGRMEPQHF.

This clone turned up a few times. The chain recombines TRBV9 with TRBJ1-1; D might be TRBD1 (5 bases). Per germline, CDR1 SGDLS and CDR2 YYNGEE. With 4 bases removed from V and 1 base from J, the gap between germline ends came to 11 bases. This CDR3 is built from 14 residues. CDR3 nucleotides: TGTGCCAGCAGCCCCTCAGGACAGAACACTGAAGCTTTCTTT. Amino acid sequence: CASSPSGQNTEAFF.